The 2 T cell receptor beta chains below all came from one sample that was sequenced in a study of graft-versus-host responses after intestinal transplantation. Profiling relied on immunoSEQ multiplex PCR, and the TCRdb table lists in-frame clones only, not all of them. The sample lists under 20,000 clones; over 35% were seen once. The source material was alloreactive CD4+ T cells from a mixed lymphocyte reaction culture, sampled before intestinal transplant. Subset meaning: CFSE-low proliferating T cells sorted from roughly 6-day pre-transplant mixed lymphocyte reaction (GvH or HvG direction). These receptors originate from a human patient who received an intestinal transplant.

This clone was observed a handful of times. The chain recombines TRBV5-5 with TRBJ1-5; unclear D gene. V lost 2 bases and J 4 bases, leaving 13 bases between the germline ends. Germline assignment: CDR1 SGHKS and CDR2 YYEKEE (reference sequence). The length of the CDR3 is 15 residues. The CDR3 region is CASSLFGSGNQPQHF. CDR3 DNA sequence: TGTGCCAGCAGCTTATTCGGGTCTGGGAATCAGCCCCAGCATTTT.

The gene calls are TRBV7-9 and TRBJ2-7; D tentatively reads TRBD1 or TRBD2 (5 bases each). Trimming took 5 bases from V and 7 from J, leaving 15 bases between them. CDR3 length: 13 amino acids. Germline lookup yields CDR1 SEHNR and CDR2 FQNEAQ (reference sequence). The CDR3 bases are TGTGCCAGCAGCCCGCGCGGGTGGGGGGAGCAGTACTTC. Amino acid sequence: CASSPRGWGEQYF. The full variable domain, with the rest looked up from reference TRBV7-9 and TRBJ2-7, is DTGVSQNPRHKITKRGQNVTFRCDPISEHNRLYWYRQTLGQGPEFLTYFQNEAQLEKSRLLSDRFSAERPKGSFSTLEIQRTEQGDSAMYLCASSPRGWGEQYFGPGTRLTVT.